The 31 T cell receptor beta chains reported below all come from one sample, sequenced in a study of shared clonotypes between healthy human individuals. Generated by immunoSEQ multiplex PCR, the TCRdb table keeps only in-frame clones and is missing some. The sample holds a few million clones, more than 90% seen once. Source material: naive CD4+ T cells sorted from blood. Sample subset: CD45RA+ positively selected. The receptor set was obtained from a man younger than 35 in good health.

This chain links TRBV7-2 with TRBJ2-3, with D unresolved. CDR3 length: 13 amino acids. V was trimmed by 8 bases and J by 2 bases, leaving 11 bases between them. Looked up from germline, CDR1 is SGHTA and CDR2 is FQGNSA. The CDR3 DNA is TGTGCCAGCGTCGACGCGAACACAGATACGCAGTATTTT. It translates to CASVDANTDTQYF.

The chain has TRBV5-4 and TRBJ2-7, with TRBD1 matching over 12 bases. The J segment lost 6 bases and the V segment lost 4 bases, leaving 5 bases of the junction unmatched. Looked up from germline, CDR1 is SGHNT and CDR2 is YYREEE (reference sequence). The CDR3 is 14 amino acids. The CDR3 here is CASSEGTGGLEQYF. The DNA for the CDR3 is TGTGCCAGCAGCGAGGGGACAGGGGGCCTCGAGCAGTACTTC. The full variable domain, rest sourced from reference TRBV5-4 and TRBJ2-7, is ETGVTQSPTHLIKTRGQQVTLRCSSQSGHNTVSWYQQALGQGPQFIFQYYREEENGRGNFPPRFSGLQFPNYSSELNVNALELDDSALYLCASSEGTGGLEQYFGPGTRLTVT.

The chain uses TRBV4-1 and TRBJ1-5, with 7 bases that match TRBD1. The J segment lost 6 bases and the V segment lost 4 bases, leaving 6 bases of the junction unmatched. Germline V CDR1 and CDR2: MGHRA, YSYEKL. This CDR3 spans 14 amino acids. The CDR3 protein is CASSLDAGGQPQHF. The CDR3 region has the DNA TGCGCCAGCAGCCTGGATGCAGGGGGTCAGCCCCAGCATTTT.

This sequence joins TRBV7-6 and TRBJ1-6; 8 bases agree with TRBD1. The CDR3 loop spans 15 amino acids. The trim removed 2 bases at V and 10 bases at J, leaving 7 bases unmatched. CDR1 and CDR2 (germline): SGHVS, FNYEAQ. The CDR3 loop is CASSLTQGANSPLHF. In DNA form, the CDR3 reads TGTGCCAGCAGCTTAACCCAGGGGGCAAACTCACCCCTCCACTTT.

CDR3 in amino acids: CASRARTGSPGELFF. As DNA, the CDR3 is TGTGCCAGCAGGGCCCGAACAGGGAGTCCCGGGGAGCTGTTTTTT. The chain uses TRBV2 and TRBJ2-2; tentatively, D is TRBD1 (6 bases). Germline V gene data show CDR1 as SNHLY and CDR2 as FYNNEI. The CDR3 length is 15 residues. Trimming removed 6 bases from V and 6 bases from J, with 17 bases in between.

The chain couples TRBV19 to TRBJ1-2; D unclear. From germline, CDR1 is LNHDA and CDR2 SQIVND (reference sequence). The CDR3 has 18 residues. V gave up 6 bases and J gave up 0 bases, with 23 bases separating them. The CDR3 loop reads CASSTIARREASNYGYTF. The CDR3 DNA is TGTGCCAGTAGCACCATCGCACGGAGGGAGGCCTCTAACTATGGCTACACCTTC. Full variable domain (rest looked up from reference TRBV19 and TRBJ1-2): DGGITQSPKYLFRKEGQNVTLSCEQNLNHDAMYWYRQDPGQGLRLIYYSQIVNDFQKGDIAEGYSVSREKKESFPLTVTSAQKNPTAFYLCASSTIARREASNYGYTFGSGTRLTVV.

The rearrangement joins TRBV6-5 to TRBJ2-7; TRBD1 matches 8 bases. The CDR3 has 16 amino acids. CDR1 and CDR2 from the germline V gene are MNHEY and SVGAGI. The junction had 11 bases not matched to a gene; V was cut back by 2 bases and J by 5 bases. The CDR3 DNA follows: TGTGCCAGCAGTTACCCGGGACAGGATAAAGGGAACGAGCAGTACTTC. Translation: CASSYPGQDKGNEQYF.

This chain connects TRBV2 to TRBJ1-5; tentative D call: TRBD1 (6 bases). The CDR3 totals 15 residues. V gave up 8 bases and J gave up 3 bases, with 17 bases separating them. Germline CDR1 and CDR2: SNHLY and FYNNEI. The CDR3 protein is CASAYREGVNQPQHF. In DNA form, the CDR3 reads TGTGCCAGCGCCTACAGGGAAGGGGTCAATCAGCCCCAGCATTTT.

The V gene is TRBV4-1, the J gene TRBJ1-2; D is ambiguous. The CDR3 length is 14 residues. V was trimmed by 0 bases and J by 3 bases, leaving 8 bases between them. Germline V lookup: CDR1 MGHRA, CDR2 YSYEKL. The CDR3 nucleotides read TGCGCCAGCAGCCAAGATGGACTGTACTATGGCTACACCTTC. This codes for CASSQDGLYYGYTF.

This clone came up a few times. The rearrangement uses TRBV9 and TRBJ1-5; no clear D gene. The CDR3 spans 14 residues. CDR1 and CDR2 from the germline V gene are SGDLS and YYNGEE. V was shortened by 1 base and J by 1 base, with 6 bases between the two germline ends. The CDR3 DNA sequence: TGTGCCAGCAGCGTATCCAGGAGCAATCAGCCCCAGCATTTT. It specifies CASSVSRSNQPQHF.

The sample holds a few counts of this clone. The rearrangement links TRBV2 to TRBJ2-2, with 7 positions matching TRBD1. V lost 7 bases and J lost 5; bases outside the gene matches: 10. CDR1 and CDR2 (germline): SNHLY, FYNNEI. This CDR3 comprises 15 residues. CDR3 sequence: CASNIQGSSTGELFF. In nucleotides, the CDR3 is TGTGCCAGCAACATACAGGGGTCGAGTACCGGGGAGCTGTTTTTT.

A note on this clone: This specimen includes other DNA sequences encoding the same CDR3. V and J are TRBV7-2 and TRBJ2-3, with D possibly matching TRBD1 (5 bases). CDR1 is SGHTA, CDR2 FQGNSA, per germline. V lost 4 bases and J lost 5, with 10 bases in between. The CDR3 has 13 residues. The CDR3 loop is CASSWTSRDTQYF. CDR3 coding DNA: TGTGCCAGCAGCTGGACATCGAGAGATACGCAGTATTTT.

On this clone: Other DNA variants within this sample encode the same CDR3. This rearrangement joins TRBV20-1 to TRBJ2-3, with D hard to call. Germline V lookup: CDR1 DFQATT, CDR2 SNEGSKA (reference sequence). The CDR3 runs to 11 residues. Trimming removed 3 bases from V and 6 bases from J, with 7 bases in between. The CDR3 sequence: CSASLGDTQYF. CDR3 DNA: TGCAGTGCTAGCCTTGGGGATACGCAGTATTTT.

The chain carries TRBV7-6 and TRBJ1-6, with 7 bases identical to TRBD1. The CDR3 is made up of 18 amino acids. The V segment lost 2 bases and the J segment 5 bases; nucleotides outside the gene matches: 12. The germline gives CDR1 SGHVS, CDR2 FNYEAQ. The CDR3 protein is CASSLRGGFPFDNSPLHF. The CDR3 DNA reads TGTGCCAGCAGCTTAAGAGGGGGCTTCCCTTTTGATAATTCACCCCTCCACTTT.

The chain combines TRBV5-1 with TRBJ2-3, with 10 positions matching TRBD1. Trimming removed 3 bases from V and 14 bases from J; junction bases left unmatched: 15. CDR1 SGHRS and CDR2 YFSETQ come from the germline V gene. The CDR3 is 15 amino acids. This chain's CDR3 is CASSSRQGADIQAYF. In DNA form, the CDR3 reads TGCGCCAGCAGCTCTAGACAGGGGGCTGATATCCAAGCGTATTTT.

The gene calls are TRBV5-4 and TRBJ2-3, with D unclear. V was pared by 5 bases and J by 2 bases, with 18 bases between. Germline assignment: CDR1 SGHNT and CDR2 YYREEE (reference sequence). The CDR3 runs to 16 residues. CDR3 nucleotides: TGTGCCAGCAGTCCGGGCCCTAGGACCGACACAGATACGCAGTATTTT. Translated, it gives CASSPGPRTDTDTQYF. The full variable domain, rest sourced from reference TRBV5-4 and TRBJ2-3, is ETGVTQSPTHLIKTRGQQVTLRCSSQSGHNTVSWYQQALGQGPQFIFQYYREEENGRGNFPPRFSGLQFPNYSSELNVNALELDDSALYLCASSPGPRTDTDTQYFGPGTRLTVL.

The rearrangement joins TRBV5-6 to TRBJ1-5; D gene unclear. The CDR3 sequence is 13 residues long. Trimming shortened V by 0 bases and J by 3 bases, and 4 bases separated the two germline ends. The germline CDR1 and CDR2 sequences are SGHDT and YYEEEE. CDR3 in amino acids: CASSLGVNQPQHF. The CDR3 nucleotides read TGTGCCAGCAGCTTGGGCGTCAATCAGCCCCAGCATTTT.

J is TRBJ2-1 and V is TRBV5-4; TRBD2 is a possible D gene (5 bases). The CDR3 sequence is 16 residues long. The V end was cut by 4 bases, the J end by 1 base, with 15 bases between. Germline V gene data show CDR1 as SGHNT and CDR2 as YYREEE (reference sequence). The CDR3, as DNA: TGTGCCAGCAGCAAGGTCGTAGGACTTTCCTACAATGAGCAGTTCTTC. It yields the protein CASSKVVGLSYNEQFF.

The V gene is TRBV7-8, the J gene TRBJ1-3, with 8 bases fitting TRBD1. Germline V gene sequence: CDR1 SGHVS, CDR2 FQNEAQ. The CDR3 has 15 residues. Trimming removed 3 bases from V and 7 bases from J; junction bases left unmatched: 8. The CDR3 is CASSFMGQDANTIYF. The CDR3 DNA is TGTGCCAGCAGCTTTATGGGACAGGACGCCAACACCATATATTTT. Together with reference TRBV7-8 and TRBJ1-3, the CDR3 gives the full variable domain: GAGVSQSPRYKVAKRGQDVALRCDPISGHVSLFWYQQALGQGPEFLTYFQNEAQLDKSGLPSDRFFAERPEGSVSTLKIQRTQQEDSAVYLCASSFMGQDANTIYFGEGSWLTVV.

The CDR3 loop is CASSQITGGDYGYTF. CDR3 DNA sequence: TGCGCCAGCAGCCAAATTACAGGGGGGGACTATGGCTACACCTTC. The chain links TRBV4-3 to TRBJ1-2, with TRBD1 matching over 8 bases. J gave up 3 bases and V 2 bases, and 5 bases lay outside the gene matches. Germline V gene lookup returns CDR1 LGHNA and CDR2 YSLEER. The CDR3 has 15 amino acids.

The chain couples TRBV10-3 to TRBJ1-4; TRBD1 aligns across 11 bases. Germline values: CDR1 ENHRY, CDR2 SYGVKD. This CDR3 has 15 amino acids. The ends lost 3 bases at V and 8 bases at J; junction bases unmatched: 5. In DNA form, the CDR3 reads TGTGCCATCAGTGATGGGACAGGGGGGAACGAAAAACTGTTTTTT. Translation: CAISDGTGGNEKLFF.

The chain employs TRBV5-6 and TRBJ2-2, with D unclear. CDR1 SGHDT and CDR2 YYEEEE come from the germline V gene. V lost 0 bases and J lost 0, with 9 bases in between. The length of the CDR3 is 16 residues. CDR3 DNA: TGTGCCAGCAGCTTGGGACCTACGGCGAACACCGGGGAGCTGTTTTTT. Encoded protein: CASSLGPTANTGELFF.

CDR3 nucleotide sequence: TGTGCCAGCAGCCCACAATCGGACGGGTACTACGAGCAGTACTTC. This sequence encodes CASSPQSDGYYEQYF. The chain recombines TRBV14 with TRBJ2-7; D uncertain. The CDR3 is 15 residues long. CDR1 SGHDN and CDR2 FVKESK come from the germline V gene. Trimming cost V 4 bases and J 3 bases, with 16 bases left between them.

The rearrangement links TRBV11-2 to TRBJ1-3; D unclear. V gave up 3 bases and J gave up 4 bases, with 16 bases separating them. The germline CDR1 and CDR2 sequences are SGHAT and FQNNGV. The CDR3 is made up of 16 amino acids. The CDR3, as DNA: TGTGCCAGCAGCTTCCTAGGGCGGACTCACGGAAACACCATATATTTT. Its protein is CASSFLGRTHGNTIYF.

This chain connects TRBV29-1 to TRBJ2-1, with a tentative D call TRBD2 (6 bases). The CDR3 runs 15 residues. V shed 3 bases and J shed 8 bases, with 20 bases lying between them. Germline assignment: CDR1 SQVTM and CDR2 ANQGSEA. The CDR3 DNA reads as TGCAGCGTTGAGGAGGGCGGGCAGAAATTGGATGAGCAGTTCTTC. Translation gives CSVEEGGQKLDEQFF.

CDR3 region: CASSLSDRRYWYEQFF. CDR3 bases: TGTGCCAGCAGTTTATCTGACAGGCGGTATTGGTATGAGCAGTTCTTC. The chain has TRBV27 and TRBJ2-1, with D maybe TRBD1 (6 bases). Germline assignment: CDR1 MNHEY and CDR2 SMNVEV (reference sequence). The CDR3 covers 16 residues. Trimming cost V 0 bases and J 8 bases, with 17 bases left between them.

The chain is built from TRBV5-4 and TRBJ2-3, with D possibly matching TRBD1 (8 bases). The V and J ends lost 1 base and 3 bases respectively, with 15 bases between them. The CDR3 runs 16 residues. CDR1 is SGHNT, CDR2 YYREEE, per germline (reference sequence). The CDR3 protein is CASSLPGQGGTDTQYF. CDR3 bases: TGTGCCAGCAGCTTGCCCGGACAGGGAGGGACAGATACGCAGTATTTT.

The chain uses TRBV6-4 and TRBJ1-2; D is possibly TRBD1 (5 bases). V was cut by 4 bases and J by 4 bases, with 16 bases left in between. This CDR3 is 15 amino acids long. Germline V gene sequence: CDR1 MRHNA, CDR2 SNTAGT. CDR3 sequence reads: CASSAQALGGYGYTF. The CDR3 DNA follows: TGTGCCAGCAGTGCACAGGCTCTCGGAGGCTATGGCTACACCTTC.

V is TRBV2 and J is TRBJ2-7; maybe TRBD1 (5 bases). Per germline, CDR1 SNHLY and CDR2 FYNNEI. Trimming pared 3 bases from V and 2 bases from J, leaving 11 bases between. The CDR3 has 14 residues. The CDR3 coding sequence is TGTGCCAGCAGTGATGCAGGGCCTCCCTACGAGCAGTACTTC. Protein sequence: CASSDAGPPYEQYF.

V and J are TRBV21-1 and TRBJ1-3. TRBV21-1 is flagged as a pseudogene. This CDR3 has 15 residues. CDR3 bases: TGTGCCAGCAGCAAAGCGACACTATCTGGAAACACCATATATTTT. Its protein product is CASSKATLSGNTIYF.

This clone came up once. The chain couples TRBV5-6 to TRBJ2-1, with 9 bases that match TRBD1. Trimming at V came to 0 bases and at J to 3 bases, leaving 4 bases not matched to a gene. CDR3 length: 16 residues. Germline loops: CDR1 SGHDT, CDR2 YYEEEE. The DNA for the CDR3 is TGTGCCAGCAGCTTGGGGACAGGGGTAGTCTACAATGAGCAGTTCTTC. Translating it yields CASSLGTGVVYNEQFF.